This T cell receptor (beta chain) was captured in a study of OX40 agonist ivuxolimab in advanced cancers. As for the study in general: Given to patients was ivuxolimab, an agonistic anti-OX40 (CD134) antibody. Among those treated, three patients had partial responses, one with hepatocellular carcinoma and two with cutaneous melanoma. Study-level results: Relative to CD4+ cells, CD8+ T cells on average had more expanded clones.

Germline values: CDR1 SGHRS, CDR2 YFSETQ. This CDR3 is 15 amino acids long. V shed 2 bases and J shed 2 bases, with 12 bases lying between them. As concerns this clone: Antigen: not known.

Here immunoSEQ multiplex PCR was the method, and the copy in TCRdb shows in-frame clones only, minus some. In the table there are more than 65,000 clones, nearly 90% of which are singletons. The sequencing here drew on CD4+ or CD8+ T cells sorted from blood, taken in a trial of the OX40 agonist ivuxolimab. This receptor was obtained from an adult with an advanced solid tumor such as melanoma, head and neck, liver or kidney cancer. The chain couples TRBV5-1 to TRBJ2-3, with a weak D call TRBD2 (5 bases). CDR3 region: CASSFGLAPTDTQYF. CDR3 bases: TGCGCCAGCAGCTTCGGGCTAGCCCCCACAGATACGCAGTATTTT.